The T cell receptor (beta chain) described here comes from a study of PD-L1 blockade in urothelial cancer. Study in general: About 85% of the roughly 30 patients comprised males who had bladder-origin urothelial cancer.

Described time point: peripheral blood 6 weeks after treatment start. Synthetic TCR analog templates were spiked into all PCRs individually. TCRdb keeps only in-frame clones here, not all; method: immunoSEQ multiplex PCR. There are tens of thousands of clones in the sample; around 83% occur only once, and about 2.7% lies in the top ten. CDR1 is SNHLY, CDR2 FYNNEI, per germline. The CDR3 is made up of 13 amino acids. Losses at the gene ends were 6 bases for V and 7 bases for J; bases not matched to a gene: 8. The chain couples TRBV2 to TRBJ2-7; 8 positions agree with TRBD1. Sequenced material: PBMCs, taken around atezolizumab (anti-PD-L1) treatment. The TCR sequence derives from a man between 65 and 80 years old with urothelial cancer. CDR3 residues: CASSPTGGREQYF. The CDR3 DNA follows: TGTGCCAGCAGCCCCACAGGGGGAAGGGAGCAGTACTTC. Full variable domain (outside the CDR3, taken from reference TRBV2 and TRBJ2-7): EPEVTQTPSHQVTQMGQEVILRCVPISNHLYFYWYRQILGQKVEFLVSFYNNEISEKSEIFDDQFSVERPDGSNFTLKIRSTKLEDSAMYFCASSPTGGREQYFGPGTRLTVT.